Listed here are 5 T cell receptor beta chains from one sample, sequenced in a study of blood T cell repertoires in COVID-19. Clones were read by immunoSEQ multiplex PCR, and TCRdb kept only the in-frame ones, dropping some. The sample yields roughly 230,000 clones, approximately 86% seen once. What was sequenced was peripheral blood. Receptor source: an elderly woman with acute or convalescent COVID-19.

The genes are TRBV19 and TRBJ1-3; 7 nucleotides agree with TRBD1. This CDR3 has 17 residues. The V segment lost 2 bases and the J segment 0 bases; nucleotides outside the gene matches: 7. Per germline, CDR1 LNHDA and CDR2 SQIVND (reference sequence). CDR3 residues: CASSILPGQHSGNTIYF. CDR3 nucleotides: TGTGCCAGTAGTATATTACCGGGACAGCACTCTGGAAACACCATATATTTT.

The chain joins TRBV18 to TRBJ1-2; 11 bases line up with TRBD1. The CDR3 consists of 15 residues. V lost 1 base to trimming and J lost 3 bases; unmatched junction nucleotides: 1. Germline V lookup: CDR1 KGHSH, CDR2 LQKENI. The CDR3 region is CASSPRTGGDYGYTF. The CDR3 DNA sequence: TGTGCCAGCTCACCACGGACAGGGGGCGACTATGGCTACACCTTC.

The rearrangement links TRBV19 to TRBJ2-4; 8 bases align to TRBD1. Germline loops: CDR1 LNHDA, CDR2 SQIVND (reference sequence). The CDR3 runs 17 residues. J gave up 3 bases and V 5 bases, and 12 bases lay outside the gene matches. CDR3 in amino acids: CASSSRPPQGDKNIQYF. DNA of the CDR3: TGTGCCAGTAGTTCCAGACCTCCACAGGGGGACAAAAACATTCAGTACTTC.

The chain is built from TRBV19 and TRBJ2-2, with 9 bases matching TRBD1. J lost 4 bases, V lost 7 bases, and 10 bases had no gene match. CDR3 length equals 16 residues. Germline loops: CDR1 LNHDA, CDR2 SQIVND (reference sequence). DNA of the CDR3: TGTGCCAGTACCACAAGAGGGACAGGGTTCACCGGGGAGCTGTTTTTT. It encodes CASTTRGTGFTGELFF.

The chain joins TRBV7-3 to TRBJ2-5; tentative D call: TRBD2 (6 bases). Germline V gene lookup returns CDR1 SGHTA and CDR2 FQGTGA. V lost 5 bases, J lost 4 bases, and 14 bases lay in between. This CDR3 has 14 amino acids. The CDR3 DNA is TGTGCCAGCAGCCCGGACCGGGGGAGAGAGACCCAGTACTTC. This encodes CASSPDRGRETQYF.